The sequence of this T cell receptor (beta chain) was determined in a study of control samples from healthy donors and cancer patients. Using immunoSEQ multiplex PCR, the repertoire was profiled, and TCRdb retains in-frame clones only, with some absent. Here the sample spans 120,000 or so clones, more than 75% being singletons. Germline-derived CDR1 and CDR2 are KGHSH and LQKENI. The CDR3 totals 12 residues. The germline V and J ends were trimmed by 2 bases and 6 bases, with 5 bases remaining between them. Sequenced: blood. This chain joins TRBV18 and TRBJ2-1; D remains unclear. This TCR was sampled from a young man in good health. CDR3 sequence reads: CASSPGINEQFF. The CDR3 nucleotides are TGTGCCAGCTCACCAGGAATCAATGAGCAGTTCTTC.